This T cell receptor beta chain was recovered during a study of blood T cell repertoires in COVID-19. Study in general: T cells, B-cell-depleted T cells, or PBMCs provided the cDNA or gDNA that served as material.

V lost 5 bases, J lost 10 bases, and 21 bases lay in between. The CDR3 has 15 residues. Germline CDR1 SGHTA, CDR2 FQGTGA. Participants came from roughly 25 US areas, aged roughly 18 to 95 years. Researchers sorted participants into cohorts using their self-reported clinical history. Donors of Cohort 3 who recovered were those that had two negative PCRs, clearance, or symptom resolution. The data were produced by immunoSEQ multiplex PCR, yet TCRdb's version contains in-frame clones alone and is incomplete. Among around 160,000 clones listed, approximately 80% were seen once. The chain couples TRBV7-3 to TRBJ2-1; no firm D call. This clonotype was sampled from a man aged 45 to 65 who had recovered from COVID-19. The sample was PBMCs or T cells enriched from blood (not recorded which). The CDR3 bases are TGTGCCAGCAGCCCAATGGGCCGCAAAGAGAACGAGCAGTTCTTC. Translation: CASSPMGRKENEQFF.